Listed below are T cell receptor beta chains from one sample, sequenced in a study of blood T cell repertoires in COVID-19. Clones were read by immunoSEQ multiplex PCR, and TCRdb kept only the in-frame ones, dropping some. The sample has under 300,000 clones; approximately 86% are singletons. The sequenced material came from peripheral blood. These receptors originate from a woman aged 60 to 75 with active or convalescent COVID-19. The CDR3 runs from the conserved cysteine through the conserved F or W. The D gene is left open where the match is weak.

J: TRBJ2-3; V: TRBV30; D: -; CDR3: CAWSYRDSTDTQYF; DNA: TGTGCCTGGAGTTACAGGGATAGTACAGATACGCAGTATTTT
J: TRBJ2-3; V: TRBV7-3; D: -; CDR3: CASSFAGITDTQYF; DNA: TGTGCCAGCAGCTTTGCGGGAATCACAGATACGCAGTATTTT
J: TRBJ2-1; V: TRBV5-1; D: TRBD1; CDR3: CASRPGTGGSGSYNEQFF; DNA: TGCGCCAGCAGACCCGGGACAGGGGGCTCCGGCTCCTACAATGAGCAGTTCTTC
J: TRBJ2-3; V: TRBV6-5; D: -; CDR3: CASGVGGLGTDTQYF; DNA: TGTGCCAGCGGAGTCGGGGGGCTGGGCACAGATACGCAGTATTTT
J: TRBJ1-4; V: TRBV3-1/TRBV3-2; D: TRBD1; CDR3: CASSQVRQGGEKLFF; DNA: TGTGCCAGCAGCCAAGTGCGACAGGGAGGTGAAAAACTGTTTTTT
J: TRBJ1-3; V: TRBV5-5; D: TRBD1; CDR3: CASSSGTGDGNTIYF; DNA: TGTGCCAGCAGTTCCGGGACAGGGGATGGAAACACCATATATTTT
J: TRBJ2-1; V: TRBV10-3; D: -; CDR3: CAISDASRGRGREQFF; DNA: TGTGCCATCAGTGATGCGTCAAGAGGGCGGGGAAGGGAGCAGTTCTTC
J: TRBJ1-1; V: TRBV20-1; D: -; CDR3: CSAKGQSRAFF; DNA: TGCAGTGCTAAAGGACAGTCGCGGGCTTTCTTT
J: TRBJ2-3; V: TRBV30; D: TRBD2; CDR3: CAWGVGTREDTQYF; DNA: TGTGCCTGGGGAGTCGGGACTAGAGAAGATACGCAGTATTTT
J: TRBJ2-1; V: TRBV11-3; D: -; CDR3: CASSLRQEQFF; DNA: TGTGCCAGCAGCTTACGCCAGGAACAGTTCTTC
J: TRBJ1-1; V: TRBV30; D: -; CDR3: CALKSDLNTEAFF; DNA: TGTGCGTTAAAATCCGACTTGAACACTGAAGCTTTCTTT
J: TRBJ1-1; V: TRBV6-5; D: -; CDR3: CASSYSWGLNTEAFF; DNA: TGTGCCAGCAGTTACTCATGGGGGCTGAACACTGAAGCTTTCTTT
J: TRBJ2-2; V: TRBV27; D: TRBD1; CDR3: CASTWTGALAGELFF; DNA: TGTGCCAGCACATGGACAGGAGCCTTGGCCGGGGAGCTGTTTTTT
J: TRBJ1-1; V: TRBV6-5; D: -; CDR3: CATYSGGLYTEAFF; DNA: TGTGCCACCTACTCCGGGGGGCTGTACACTGAAGCTTTCTTT
J: TRBJ1-1; V: TRBV19; D: TRBD1; CDR3: CASRLGQGHGTEAFF; DNA: TGTGCCAGTAGATTAGGACAGGGGCACGGCACTGAAGCTTTCTTT
J: TRBJ2-5; V: TRBV12-3/TRBV12-4; D: -; CDR3: CASSLGLKETQYF; DNA: TGTGCCAGCAGTTTAGGGCTCAAAGAGACCCAGTACTTC
J: TRBJ2-7; V: TRBV29-1; D: -; CDR3: CSVETQNYEQYF; DNA: TGCAGCGTTGAAACACAGAATTACGAGCAGTACTTC
J: TRBJ2-1; V: TRBV4-1; D: -; CDR3: CASSLGMYNEQFF; DNA: TGCGCCAGCAGCCTCGGGATGTACAATGAGCAGTTCTTC
J: TRBJ2-5; V: TRBV5-1; D: -; CDR3: CASSLVSGSQETQYF; DNA: TGCGCCAGCAGCTTGGTTTCCGGGTCCCAAGAGACCCAGTACTTC
J: TRBJ1-2; V: TRBV18; D: -; CDR3: CASSTGGTTSYGYTF; DNA: TGTGCCAGCTCTACAGGAGGGACTACATCCTATGGCTACACCTTC
J: TRBJ2-1; V: TRBV18; D: TRBD1; CDR3: CASSPTGDHEQFF; DNA: TGTGCCAGCTCACCCACAGGGGATCATGAGCAGTTCTTC
J: TRBJ2-5; V: TRBV5-6; D: TRBD2; CDR3: CASSSPLAGGWGTQYF; DNA: TGTGCCAGCAGCTCCCCACTAGCGGGGGGGTGGGGGACCCAGTACTTC
J: TRBJ2-1; V: TRBV7-9; D: TRBD2; CDR3: CASSLGGEGHNEQFF; DNA: TGTGCCAGCAGCTTAGGAGGGGAGGGCCACAATGAGCAGTTCTTC
J: TRBJ2-1; V: TRBV5-6; D: TRBD2; CDR3: CASSLVGTSSYNEQFF; DNA: TGTGCCAGCAGCTTGGTTGGGACTAGCTCCTACAATGAGCAGTTCTTC
J: TRBJ2-1; V: TRBV7-3; D: TRBD2; CDR3: CASSLFLGVAGAYEQFF; DNA: TGTGCCAGCAGCTTGTTTTTAGGGGTAGCGGGAGCCTATGAGCAGTTCTTC